Given below is one T cell receptor (beta chain) in context. The authors built TCR beta libraries using iRepertoire HTBI primers and Arm-PCR of CDR3 regions. TCRdb itself ran the multiplex PCR reads through MiXCR, one entry per CDR3 protein. Of roughly 500,000 distinct CDR3 sequences listed, roughly 21% are singletons. This sample is drawn from a study of regulatory T cells in long-lasting Graves disease. Time point specified: persistent/refractory GD, antithyroid drugs over 5 years with positive TRAb. Generation of the TCR library employed RNA extracted from PBMCs. This specimen consisted of peripheral blood mononuclear cells (PBMCs), obtained when the disease was refractory, from a patient treated with antithyroid drugs. The clonotype comes from a female donor with Graves disease.

CDR3 sequence reads: CSVETGIDTGELFF. CDR3 nucleotides: TGCAGCGTAGAGACAGGGATTGACACCGGGGAGCTGTTTTTT. This chain links TRBV29-1 with TRBJ2-2, with 7 nucleotides matching TRBD1. V trimming: 6 bases; J trimming: 3 bases; junction bases outside the gene matches: 7. Germline CDR1 SQVTM, CDR2 ANQGSEA. This CDR3 region has 14 residues.